These 16 T cell receptor beta chains were sequenced from one sample in a study of T cell repertoires in cytomegalovirus infection. MiXCR, run by TCRdb on the reads, gives a single entry per CDR3 protein. The top ten clones hold 2.5% to 3% of a sample with roughly 760,000 distinct CDR3 sequences, less than 40% of them seen once. The sample consisted of PBMCs. The receptor set was obtained from a human donor in good health (CMV status not recorded). Some clones in this sample may be carry-over from other donors' samples.

In its sample, this clonotype was seen a few times. The gene calls are TRBV7-9 and TRBJ1-1; D may be TRBD1 (6 bases). The CDR3 totals 14 residues. The germline V gene encodes CDR1 SEHNR and CDR2 FQNEAQ (reference sequence). V lost 5 bases and J 5 bases, leaving 15 bases between the germline ends. This chain's CDR3 is CASSLIGGPTEAFF. The CDR3 bases are TGTGCCAGCAGCCTGATTGGGGGCCCTACTGAAGCTTTCTTT.

The chain uses TRBV19 and TRBJ1-5; unclear D gene. This CDR3 region has 16 residues. Germline assignment: CDR1 LNHDA and CDR2 SQIVND (reference sequence). Trimming cost V 5 bases and J 7 bases, with 21 bases left between them. CDR3 sequence (DNA): TGTGCCAGTAGTTTACTCCCTGAGGGAGGAAGGCAGCCCCAGCATTTT. It specifies CASSLLPEGGRQPQHF.

A single count supports this clonotype. The V call is TRBV27, the J call TRBJ1-1; D is unresolved. Trimming removed 0 bases at V and 3 bases at J, with 14 bases between. CDR3 length equals 16 residues. Germline V gives CDR1 MNHEY, CDR2 SMNVEV (reference sequence). CDR3 bases: TGTGCCAGCAGTTTATCCCCCGATGACACATACACTGAAGCTTTCTTT. Its translation is CASSLSPDDTYTEAFF.

This chain connects TRBV28 to TRBJ2-7, with D possibly called TRBD1 or TRBD2 (5 bases each). Trimming took 11 bases from V and 2 from J, leaving 16 bases between them. This CDR3 spans 13 amino acids. Germline CDR1 MDHEN, CDR2 SYDVKM. As DNA, the CDR3 is TGTGCCGGCTCCGGGACGGCGACCTACGAGCAGTACTTC. Protein product: CAGSGTATYEQYF. The variable domain in full, completed from reference TRBV28 and TRBJ2-7, reads DVKVTQSSRYLVKRTGEKVFLECVQDMDHENMFWYRQDPGLGLRLIYFSYDVKMKEKGDIPEGYSVSREKKERFSLILESASTNQTSMYLCAGSGTATYEQYFGPGTRLTVT.

The rearrangement uses TRBV29-1 and TRBJ1-2; TRBD1 might be the D (5 bases). The germline V gene has CDR1 SQVTM and CDR2 ANQGSEA. Trimming cost V 6 bases and J 3 bases, with 17 bases left between them. The CDR3 runs 14 residues. CDR3 in DNA: TGCAGCGTGACAGACGGGGGGAACCACTATGGCTACACCTTC. Translated: CSVTDGGNHYGYTF.

The gene calls are TRBV15 and TRBJ1-6, with D possibly matching TRBD1 (6 bases). V dropped 5 bases and J dropped 7 bases, with 15 bases sitting between them. The CDR3 is 15 residues long. Germline-derived CDR1 and CDR2 are LNHNV and YYDKDF (reference sequence). Written as DNA, the CDR3 is TGTGCCACCAGCGGCGATGACAGGTGGAATTCACCCCTCCACTTT. Encoded protein: CATSGDDRWNSPLHF.

This clonotype was picked up a small number of times. This rearrangement joins TRBV6-1 to TRBJ2-2; TRBD1 aligns across 7 bases. Germline CDR1 is MNHNS and CDR2 is SASEGT. J lost 3 bases, V lost 5 bases, and 6 bases had no gene match. The CDR3 sequence is 15 residues long. The CDR3 loop is CASSFQGVDTGELFF. The CDR3 nucleotides are TGTGCCAGCAGTTTCCAGGGGGTGGACACCGGGGAGCTGTTTTTT.

This clonotype showed up many times. The V gene is TRBV7-2, the J gene TRBJ1-1, with D uncertain. The CDR3 is 14 residues long. The germline CDR1 and CDR2 sequences are SGHTA and FQGNSA. V was cut by 2 bases and J by 11 bases, with 18 bases left in between. The CDR3 reads CASSLSPRGRIAFF. Here the CDR3 DNA reads TGTGCCAGCAGCTTAAGCCCTCGTGGCAGGATTGCTTTCTTT.

This clonotype came up a few times. This rearrangement joins TRBV28 to TRBJ2-7, with D tentatively TRBD1 (6 bases). CDR1 is MDHEN, CDR2 SYDVKM, per germline. This CDR3 has 13 residues. V was clipped by 8 bases and J by 4 bases, with 15 bases between them. CDR3 region: CASSQGTNYEQYF. The CDR3 region has the DNA TGTGCCAGCTCACAGGGAACTAATTACGAGCAGTACTTC.

The rearrangement links TRBV9 to TRBJ1-1; 7 nucleotides align to TRBD1. J was trimmed by 7 bases and V by 2 bases; bases with no gene match: 8. The length of the CDR3 is 14 residues. The germline V gene encodes CDR1 SGDLS and CDR2 YYNGEE. This CDR3 is CASSVVDREGEAFF. CDR3 nucleotides: TGTGCCAGCAGCGTGGTAGACAGGGAGGGTGAAGCTTTCTTT.

The chain is built from TRBV11-1 and TRBJ1-1; D uncertain. Germline CDR1 and CDR2: SGHAT and FQDESV (reference sequence). The length of the CDR3 is 15 residues. V gave up 5 bases and J gave up 5 bases, with 18 bases separating them. The CDR3, as DNA: TGTGCCAGCAGCCTCTTGACAAAAACGAGGACTGAAGCTTTCTTT. Its protein is CASSLLTKTRTEAFF.

This clonotype appeared a few times. The chain is built from TRBV7-3 and TRBJ2-1, with D perhaps TRBD1 (6 bases). This CDR3 comprises 15 residues. CDR1 is SGHTA, CDR2 FQGTGA, per germline. Trimming shortened V by 5 bases and J by 2 bases, and 13 bases separated the two germline ends. This chain's CDR3 is CASSPQGQTYNEQFF. CDR3 sequence (DNA): TGTGCCAGCAGCCCCCAAGGACAGACCTACAATGAGCAGTTCTTC.

The chain has TRBV15 and TRBJ2-2; D is unclear. The ends were cut back, 0 bases at V and 5 bases at J, with 7 bases in the middle. The CDR3 length is 14 residues. Per germline, CDR1 LNHNV and CDR2 YYDKDF (reference sequence). The CDR3 region has the DNA TGTGCCACCAGCAGAGATATTACGACCGGGGAGCTGTTTTTT. It codes for CATSRDITTGELFF.

There are a few counts of this clonotype. This chain links TRBV7-6 with TRBJ2-7, with TRBD2 identical over 13 bases. Germline CDR1 SGHVS, CDR2 FNYEAQ. The CDR3 has 16 residues. V lost 7 bases to trimming and J lost 2 bases; unmatched junction nucleotides: 8. The CDR3 coding sequence is TGTGCCAGCACTCCGTGGGGGACTAGCGGGACCTACGAGCAGTACTTC. Residues: CASTPWGTSGTYEQYF.

There are a few counts of this clonotype. This chain links TRBV5-1 with TRBJ2-1; 8 bases line up with TRBD2. The CDR3 length is 15 residues. V lost 3 bases and J lost 8; bases outside the gene matches: 10. Germline-derived CDR1 and CDR2 are SGHRS and YFSETQ. CDR3 region: CASSSHSGTVYEQFF. The CDR3 DNA sequence: TGCGCCAGCAGCTCGCATAGCGGGACGGTGTATGAGCAGTTCTTC. The full variable domain, its missing parts supplied by reference TRBV5-1 and TRBJ2-1, is KAGVTQTPRYLIKTRGQQVTLSCSPISGHRSVSWYQQTPGQGLQFLFEYFSETQRNKGNFPGRFSGRQFSNSRSEMNVSTLELGDSALYLCASSSHSGTVYEQFFGPGTRLTVL.

The chain has TRBV25-1 and TRBJ1-1; D perhaps matches TRBD1 (6 bases). The CDR3 covers 17 residues. V lost 6 bases, J lost 4 bases, and 24 bases lay in between. Germline CDR1 is MGHDK and CDR2 is SYGVNS. The CDR3, as DNA: TGTGCCAGCAGCGGCTCCTGGGGGCAGCCGCGGGCCACTGAAGCTTTCTTT. Residues: CASSGSWGQPRATEAFF.